This paragraph covers one TCR beta chain sequence. What it binds is not known. Indicated time point: week 47, end of study. With topical imiquimod, each dose of the vaccine consisted of 300 ug of mutant IDH1 20-mer peptide. These data are taken from a study of a mutant IDH1 vaccine in newly diagnosed glioma. Study-level background: Most had both radiotherapy and temozolomide beforehand; others had only one.

The CDR3 has 15 residues. Germline CDR1 SGHNT, CDR2 YYREEE (reference sequence). V gave up 1 base and J gave up 5 bases, with 15 bases separating them. Measured with immunoSEQ multiplex PCR; TCRdb has only the in-frame clones, and not every one. The sample lists tens of thousands of clones, more than 75% seen once, with approximately 3.8% in the top ten. The receptor was isolated from a man aged 40-49 years with glioma. Some clones in this sample may be carry-over from other donors' samples. This material consisted of PBMCs, taken from a glioma patient whose treatment included an IDH1 peptide vaccine. The chain links TRBV5-4 to TRBJ1-1; a weak D match, TRBD1 (5 bases). The CDR3 DNA reads TGTGCCAGCAGCTTGCGCGGGGGTAGGGAGACTGAAGCTTTCTTT. Translated, it gives CASSLRGGRETEAFF.